This T cell receptor (beta chain) was documented in a study of shared clonotypes between healthy human individuals. Whole-study results and caveats: Naive CD4 clonotypes were shared across a few donors at roughly 5.5%. Memory subsets had estimated richness that was generally smaller than that of naive subsets.

This clone showed up just once. The antigen is not known. The sample contains more than one DNA sequence encoding this CDR3. Sequencing used immunoSEQ multiplex PCR; TCRdb keeps in-frame clones, though not all of them. This sample yields some 1 million clones, of which around 76% are seen a single time; 1.4% to 1.5% belongs to the top ten. Trimming took 0 bases from V and 3 from J, leaving 9 bases between them. Germline loops: CDR1 WNHNN, CDR2 SYGVQD (reference sequence). CDR3 length equals 14 residues. The gene calls are TRBV10-1 and TRBJ2-7, with D possibly being TRBD1 (5 bases). Sequenced input: memory CD4+ T cells sorted from blood. Documented subset: CD45RA-negative fraction. This receptor was identified in a man between 18 and 35 years old in good health. The DNA for the CDR3 is TGCGCCAGCAGTGAGTCAGGCCAGGGCTACGAGCAGTACTTC. This sequence encodes CASSESGQGYEQYF.